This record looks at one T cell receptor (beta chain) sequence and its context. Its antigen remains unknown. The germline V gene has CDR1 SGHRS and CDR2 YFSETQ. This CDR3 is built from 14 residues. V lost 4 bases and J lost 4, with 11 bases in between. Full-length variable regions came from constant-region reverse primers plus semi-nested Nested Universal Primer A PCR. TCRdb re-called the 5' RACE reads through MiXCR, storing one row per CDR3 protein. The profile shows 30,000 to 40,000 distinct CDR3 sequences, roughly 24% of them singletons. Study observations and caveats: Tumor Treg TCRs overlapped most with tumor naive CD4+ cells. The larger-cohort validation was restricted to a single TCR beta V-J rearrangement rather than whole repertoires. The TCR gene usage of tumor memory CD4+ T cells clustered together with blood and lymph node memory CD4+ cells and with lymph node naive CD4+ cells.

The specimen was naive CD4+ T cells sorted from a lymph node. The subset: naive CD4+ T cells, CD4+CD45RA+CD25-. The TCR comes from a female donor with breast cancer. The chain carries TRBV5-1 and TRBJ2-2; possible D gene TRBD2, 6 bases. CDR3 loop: CASSLAGSTGELFF. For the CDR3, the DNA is TGCGCCAGCAGCCTGGCGGGGAGCACCGGGGAGCTGTTTTTT.